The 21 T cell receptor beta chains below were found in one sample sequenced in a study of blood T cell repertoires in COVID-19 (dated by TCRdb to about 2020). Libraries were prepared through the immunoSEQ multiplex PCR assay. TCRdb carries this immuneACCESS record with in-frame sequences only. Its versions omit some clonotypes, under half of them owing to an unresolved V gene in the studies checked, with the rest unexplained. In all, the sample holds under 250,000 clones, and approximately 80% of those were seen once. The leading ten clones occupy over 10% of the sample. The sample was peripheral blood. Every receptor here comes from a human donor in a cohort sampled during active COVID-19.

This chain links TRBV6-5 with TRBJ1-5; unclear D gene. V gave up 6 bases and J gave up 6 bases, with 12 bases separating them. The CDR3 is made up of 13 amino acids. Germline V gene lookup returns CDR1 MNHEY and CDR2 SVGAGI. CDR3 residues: CASRARGGQPQHF. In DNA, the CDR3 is TGTGCCAGCAGGGCAAGAGGCGGTCAGCCCCAGCATTTT.

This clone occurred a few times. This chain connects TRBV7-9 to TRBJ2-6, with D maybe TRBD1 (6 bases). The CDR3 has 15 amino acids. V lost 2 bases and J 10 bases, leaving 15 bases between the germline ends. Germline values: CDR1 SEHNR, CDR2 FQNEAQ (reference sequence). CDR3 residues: CASSLSGAVENVLTF. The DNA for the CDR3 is TGTGCCAGCAGCTTATCAGGGGCGGTAGAAAACGTCCTGACTTTC.

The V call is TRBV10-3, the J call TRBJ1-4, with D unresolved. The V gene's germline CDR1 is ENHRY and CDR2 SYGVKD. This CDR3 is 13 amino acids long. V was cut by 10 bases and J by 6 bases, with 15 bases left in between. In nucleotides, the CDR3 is TGTGCCACCAAGCAGGCTGCTGATGAAAAACTGTTTTTT. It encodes CATKQAADEKLFF.

This chain's CDR3 is CASRERTGQSYNEQFF. The CDR3 DNA follows: TGTGCCAGCAGGGAAAGAACAGGGCAGTCCTACAATGAGCAGTTCTTC. The V call is TRBV5-4, the J call TRBJ2-1; D possibly corresponds to TRBD1 (6 bases). The germline V and J ends were trimmed by 5 bases and 1 base, with 16 bases remaining between them. The CDR3 has 16 amino acids. CDR1 is SGHNT, CDR2 YYREEE, per germline (reference sequence).

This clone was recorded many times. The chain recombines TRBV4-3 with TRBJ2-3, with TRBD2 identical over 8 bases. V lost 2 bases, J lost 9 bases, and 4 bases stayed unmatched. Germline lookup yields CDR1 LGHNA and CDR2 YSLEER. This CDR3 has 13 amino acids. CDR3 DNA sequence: TGCGCCAGCAGCCAAAACTCGGGGGGGACGCAGTATTTT. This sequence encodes CASSQNSGGTQYF.

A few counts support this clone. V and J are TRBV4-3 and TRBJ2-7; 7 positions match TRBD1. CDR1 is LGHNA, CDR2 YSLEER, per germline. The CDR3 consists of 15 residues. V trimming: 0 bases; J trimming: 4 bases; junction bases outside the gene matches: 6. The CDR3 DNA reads TGCGCCAGCAGCCAAGAGGACAGGTCCTTTTACGAGCAGTACTTC. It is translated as CASSQEDRSFYEQYF.

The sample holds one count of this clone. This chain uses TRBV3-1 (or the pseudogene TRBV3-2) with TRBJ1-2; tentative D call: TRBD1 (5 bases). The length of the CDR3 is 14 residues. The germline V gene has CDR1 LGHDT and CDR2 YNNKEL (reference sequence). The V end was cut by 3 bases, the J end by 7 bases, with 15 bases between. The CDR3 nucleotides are TGTGCCAGCAGCCACCGCGCAGGGTCCGGTGGCTACACCTTC. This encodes CASSHRAGSGGYTF.

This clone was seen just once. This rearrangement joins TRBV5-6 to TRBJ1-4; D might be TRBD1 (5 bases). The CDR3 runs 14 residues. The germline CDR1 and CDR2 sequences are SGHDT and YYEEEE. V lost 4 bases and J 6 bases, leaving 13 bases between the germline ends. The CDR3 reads CASSHLWGDEKLFF. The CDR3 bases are TGTGCCAGCAGCCACCTCTGGGGGGATGAAAAACTGTTTTTT.

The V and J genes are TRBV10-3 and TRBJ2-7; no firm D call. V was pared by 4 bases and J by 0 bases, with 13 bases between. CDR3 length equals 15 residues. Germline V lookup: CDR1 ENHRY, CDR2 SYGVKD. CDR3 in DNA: TGTGCCATCAGTGTATTTTCGCGTTTCTCCTACGAGCAGTACTTC. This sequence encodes CAISVFSRFSYEQYF.

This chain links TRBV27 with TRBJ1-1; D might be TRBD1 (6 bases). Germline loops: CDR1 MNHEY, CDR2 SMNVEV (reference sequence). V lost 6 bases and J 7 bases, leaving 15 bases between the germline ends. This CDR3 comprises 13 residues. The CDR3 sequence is CASSQRDIGEAFF. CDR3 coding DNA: TGTGCCAGCAGCCAAAGGGACATCGGTGAAGCTTTCTTT.

CDR3: CASSLIPGQGNTEAFF. The DNA for the CDR3 is TGTGCCAGCAGCTTAATTCCGGGACAGGGGAACACTGAAGCTTTCTTT. V gene TRBV7-8 combines with J gene TRBJ1-1; 9 nucleotides agree with TRBD1. Germline V gene lookup returns CDR1 SGHVS and CDR2 FQNEAQ. This CDR3 comprises 16 residues. Trimming took 2 bases from V and 1 from J; bases not matched to a gene: 5.

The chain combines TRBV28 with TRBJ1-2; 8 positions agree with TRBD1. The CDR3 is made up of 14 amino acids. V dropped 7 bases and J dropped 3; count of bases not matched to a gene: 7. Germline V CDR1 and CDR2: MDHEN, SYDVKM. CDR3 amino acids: CASIAGGADYGYTF. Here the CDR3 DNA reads TGTGCCAGCATAGCAGGGGGCGCGGACTATGGCTACACCTTC.

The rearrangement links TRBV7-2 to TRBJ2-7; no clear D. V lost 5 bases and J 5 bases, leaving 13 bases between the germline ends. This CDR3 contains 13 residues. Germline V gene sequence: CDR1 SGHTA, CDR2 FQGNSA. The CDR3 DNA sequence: TGTGCCAGCAGCCTCGGTCCAGAGGACGAGCAGTACTTC. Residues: CASSLGPEDEQYF. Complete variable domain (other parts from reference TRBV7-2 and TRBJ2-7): GAGVSQSPSNKVTEKGKDVELRCDPISGHTALYWYRQSLGQGLEFLIYFQGNSAPDKSGLPSDRFSAERTGGSVSTLTIQRTQQEDSAVYLCASSLGPEDEQYFGPGTRLTVT.

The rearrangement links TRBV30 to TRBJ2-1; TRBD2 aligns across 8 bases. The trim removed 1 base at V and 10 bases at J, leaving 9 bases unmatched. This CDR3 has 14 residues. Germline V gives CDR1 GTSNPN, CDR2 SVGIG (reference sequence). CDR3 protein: CAWSDGGAAQEQFF. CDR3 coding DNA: TGTGCCTGGAGTGACGGGGGGGCCGCCCAGGAGCAGTTCTTC. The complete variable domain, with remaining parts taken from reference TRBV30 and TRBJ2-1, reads SQTIHQWPATLVQPVGSPLSLECTVEGTSNPNLYWYRQAAGRGLQLLFYSVGIGQISSEVPQNLSASRPQDRQFILSSKKLLLSDSGFYLCAWSDGGAAQEQFFGPGTRLTVL.

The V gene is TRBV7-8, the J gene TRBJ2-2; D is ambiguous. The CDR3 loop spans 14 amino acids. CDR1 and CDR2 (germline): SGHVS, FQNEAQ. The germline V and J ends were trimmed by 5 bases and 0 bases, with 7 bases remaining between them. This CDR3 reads CASSRRANTGELFF. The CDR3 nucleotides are TGTGCCAGCAGCAGACGGGCGAACACCGGGGAGCTGTTTTTT.

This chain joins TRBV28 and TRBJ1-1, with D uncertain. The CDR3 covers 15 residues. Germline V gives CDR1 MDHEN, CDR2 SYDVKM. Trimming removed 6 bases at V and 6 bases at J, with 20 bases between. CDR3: CASSPPGAAWAEAFF. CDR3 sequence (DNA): TGTGCCAGCAGCCCTCCCGGCGCGGCATGGGCTGAAGCTTTCTTT. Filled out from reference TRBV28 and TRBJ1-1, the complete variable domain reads DVKVTQSSRYLVKRTGEKVFLECVQDMDHENMFWYRQDPGLGLRLIYFSYDVKMKEKGDIPEGYSVSREKKERFSLILESASTNQTSMYLCASSPPGAAWAEAFFGQGTRLTVV.

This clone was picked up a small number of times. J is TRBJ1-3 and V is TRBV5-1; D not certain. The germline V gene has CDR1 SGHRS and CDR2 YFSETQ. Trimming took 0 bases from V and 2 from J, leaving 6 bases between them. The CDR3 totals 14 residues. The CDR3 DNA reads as TGCGCCAGCAGCTTGGCAGGAACTGGAAACACCATATATTTT. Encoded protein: CASSLAGTGNTIYF.

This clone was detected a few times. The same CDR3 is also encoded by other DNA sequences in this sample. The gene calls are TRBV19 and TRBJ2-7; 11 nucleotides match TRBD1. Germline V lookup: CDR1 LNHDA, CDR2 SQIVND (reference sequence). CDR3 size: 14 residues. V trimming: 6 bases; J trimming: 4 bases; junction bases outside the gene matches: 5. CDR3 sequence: CASSLGTGGYEQYF. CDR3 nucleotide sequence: TGTGCCAGTAGCCTGGGGACAGGGGGGTACGAGCAGTACTTC.

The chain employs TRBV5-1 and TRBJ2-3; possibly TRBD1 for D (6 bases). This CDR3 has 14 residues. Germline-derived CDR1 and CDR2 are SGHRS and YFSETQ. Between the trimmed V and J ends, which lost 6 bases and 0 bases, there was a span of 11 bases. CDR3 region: CASNRDTSTDTQYF. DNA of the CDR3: TGCGCCAGCAACCGGGACACCAGCACAGATACGCAGTATTTT.

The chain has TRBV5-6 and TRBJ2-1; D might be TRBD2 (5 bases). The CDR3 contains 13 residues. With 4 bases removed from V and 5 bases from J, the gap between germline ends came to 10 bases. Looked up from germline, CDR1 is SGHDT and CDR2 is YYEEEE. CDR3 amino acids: CASSLGLDNEQFF. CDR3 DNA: TGTGCCAGCAGCCTCGGACTTGACAATGAGCAGTTCTTC. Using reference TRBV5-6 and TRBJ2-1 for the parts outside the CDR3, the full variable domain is DAGVTQSPTHLIKTRGQQVTLRCSPKSGHDTVSWYQQALGQGPQFIFQYYEEEERQRGNFPDRFSGHQFPNYSSELNVNALLLGDSALYLCASSLGLDNEQFFGPGTRLTVL.

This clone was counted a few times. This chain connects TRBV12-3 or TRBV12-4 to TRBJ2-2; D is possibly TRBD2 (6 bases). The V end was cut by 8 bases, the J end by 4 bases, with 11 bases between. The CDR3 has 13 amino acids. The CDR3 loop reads CASWRAGTGELFF. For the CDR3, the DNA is TGTGCCAGCTGGAGGGCAGGCACCGGGGAGCTGTTTTTT.